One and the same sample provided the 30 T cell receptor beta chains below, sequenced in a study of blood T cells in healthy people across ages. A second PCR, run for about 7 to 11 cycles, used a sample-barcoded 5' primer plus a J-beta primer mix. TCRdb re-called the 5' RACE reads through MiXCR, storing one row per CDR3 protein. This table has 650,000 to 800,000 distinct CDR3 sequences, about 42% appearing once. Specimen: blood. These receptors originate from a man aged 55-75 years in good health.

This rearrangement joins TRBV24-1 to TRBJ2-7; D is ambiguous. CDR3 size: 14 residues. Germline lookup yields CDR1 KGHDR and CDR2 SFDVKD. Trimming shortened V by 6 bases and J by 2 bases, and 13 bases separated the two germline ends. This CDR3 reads CATSSGSFPYEQYF. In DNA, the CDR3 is TGTGCCACCAGTTCTGGTTCGTTTCCCTACGAGCAGTACTTC.

The CDR3 loop is CASSYVFQGNYGYTF. The CDR3 DNA reads TGTGCCAGCAGTTACGTGTTCCAGGGGAACTATGGCTACACCTTC. This rearrangement joins TRBV6-5 to TRBJ1-2; D may be TRBD1 (6 bases). Germline-derived CDR1 and CDR2 are MNHEY and SVGAGI. The CDR3 contains 15 residues. V shed 2 bases and J shed 2 bases, with 12 bases lying between them.

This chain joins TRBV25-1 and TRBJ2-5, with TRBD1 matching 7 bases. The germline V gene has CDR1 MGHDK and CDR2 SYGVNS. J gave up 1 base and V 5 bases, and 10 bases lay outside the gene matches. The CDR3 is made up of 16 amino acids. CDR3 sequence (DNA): TGTGCCAGCAGTAAAAAGCGACAGGGTACCCAAGAGACCCAGTACTTC. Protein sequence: CASSKKRQGTQETQYF.

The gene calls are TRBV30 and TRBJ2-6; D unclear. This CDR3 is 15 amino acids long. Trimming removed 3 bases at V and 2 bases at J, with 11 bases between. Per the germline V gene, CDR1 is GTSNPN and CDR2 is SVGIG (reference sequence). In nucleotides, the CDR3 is TGTGCCTGGAGCCCCCCCCGAGCTGGGGCCAACGTCCTGACTTTC. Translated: CAWSPPRAGANVLTF.

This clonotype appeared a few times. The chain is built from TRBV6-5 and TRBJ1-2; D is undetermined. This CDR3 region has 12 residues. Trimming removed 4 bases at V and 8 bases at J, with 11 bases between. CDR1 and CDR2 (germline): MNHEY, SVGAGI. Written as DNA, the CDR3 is TGTGCCAGCAGTTCCCCCGGGTTGGGCTACACCTTC. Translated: CASSSPGLGYTF.

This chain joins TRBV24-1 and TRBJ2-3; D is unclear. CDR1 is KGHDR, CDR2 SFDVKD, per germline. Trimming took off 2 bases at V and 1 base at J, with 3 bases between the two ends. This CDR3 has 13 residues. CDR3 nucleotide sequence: TGTGCCACCAGTGATTACCGCACAGATACGCAGTATTTT. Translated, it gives CATSDYRTDTQYF.

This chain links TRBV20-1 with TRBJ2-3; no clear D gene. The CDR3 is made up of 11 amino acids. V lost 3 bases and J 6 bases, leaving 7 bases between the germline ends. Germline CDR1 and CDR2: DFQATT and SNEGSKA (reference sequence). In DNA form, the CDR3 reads TGCAGTGCTAGGTTTGCTGATACGCAGTATTTT. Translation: CSARFADTQYF.

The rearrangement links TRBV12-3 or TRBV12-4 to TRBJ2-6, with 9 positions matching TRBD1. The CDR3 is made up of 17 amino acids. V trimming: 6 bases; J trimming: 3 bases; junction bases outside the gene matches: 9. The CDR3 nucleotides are TGTGCCAGCAGCACCCGAACAGGGGGCGATGGGGCCAACGTCCTGACTTTC. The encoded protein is CASSTRTGGDGANVLTF.

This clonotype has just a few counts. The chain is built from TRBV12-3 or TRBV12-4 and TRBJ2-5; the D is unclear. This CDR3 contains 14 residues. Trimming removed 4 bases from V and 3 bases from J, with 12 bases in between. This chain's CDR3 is CASSSTGREETQYF. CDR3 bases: TGTGCCAGCAGTTCCACGGGTAGAGAAGAGACCCAGTACTTC.

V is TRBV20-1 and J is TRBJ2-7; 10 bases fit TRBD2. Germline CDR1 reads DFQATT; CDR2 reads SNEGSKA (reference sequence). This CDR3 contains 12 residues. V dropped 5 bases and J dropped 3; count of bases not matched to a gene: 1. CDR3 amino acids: CSARTSGYEQYF. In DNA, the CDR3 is TGCAGTGCTCGGACTAGCGGCTACGAGCAGTACTTC.

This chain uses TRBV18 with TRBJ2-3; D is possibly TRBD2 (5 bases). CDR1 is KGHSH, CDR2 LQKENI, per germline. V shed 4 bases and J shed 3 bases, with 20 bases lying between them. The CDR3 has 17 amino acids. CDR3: CASSRKQTAVGTDTQYF. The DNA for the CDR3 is TGTGCCAGCTCACGGAAGCAAACAGCGGTAGGAACAGATACGCAGTATTTT.

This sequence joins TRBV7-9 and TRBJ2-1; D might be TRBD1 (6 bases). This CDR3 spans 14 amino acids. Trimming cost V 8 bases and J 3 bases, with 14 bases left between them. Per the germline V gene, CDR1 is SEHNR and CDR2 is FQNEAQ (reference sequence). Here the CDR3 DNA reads TGTGCCAGCCTGCTTGGGGGCCACTACAATGAGCAGTTCTTC. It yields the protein CASLLGGHYNEQFF. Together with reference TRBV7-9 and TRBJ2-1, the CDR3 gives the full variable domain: DTGVSQNPRHKITKRGQNVTFRCDPISEHNRLYWYRQTLGQGPEFLTYFQNEAQLEKSRLLSDRFSAERPKGSFSTLEIQRTEQGDSAMYLCASLLGGHYNEQFFGPGTRLTVL.

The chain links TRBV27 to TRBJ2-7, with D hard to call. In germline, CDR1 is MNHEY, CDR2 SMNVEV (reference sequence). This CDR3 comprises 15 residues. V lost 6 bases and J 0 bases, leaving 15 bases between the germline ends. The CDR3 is CASSSNPRSSYEQYF. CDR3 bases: TGTGCCAGCAGCTCGAACCCGCGGAGCTCCTACGAGCAGTACTTC.

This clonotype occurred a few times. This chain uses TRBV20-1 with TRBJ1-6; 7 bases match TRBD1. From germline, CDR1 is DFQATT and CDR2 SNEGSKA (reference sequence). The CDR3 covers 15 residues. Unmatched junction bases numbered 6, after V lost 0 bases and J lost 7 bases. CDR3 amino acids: CSARDLRGPNSPLHF. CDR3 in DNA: TGCAGTGCTAGAGATCTTAGGGGGCCGAATTCACCCCTCCACTTT.

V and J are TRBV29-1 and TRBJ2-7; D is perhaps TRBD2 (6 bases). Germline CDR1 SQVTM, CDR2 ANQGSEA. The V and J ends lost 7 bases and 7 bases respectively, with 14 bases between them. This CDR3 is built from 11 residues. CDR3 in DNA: TGCAGCGGGGGGGAGGCCCTTGAGCAGTACTTC. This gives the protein CSGGEALEQYF.

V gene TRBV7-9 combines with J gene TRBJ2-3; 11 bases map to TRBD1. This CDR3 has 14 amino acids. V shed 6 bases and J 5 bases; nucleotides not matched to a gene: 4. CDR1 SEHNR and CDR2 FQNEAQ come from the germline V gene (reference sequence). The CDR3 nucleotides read TGTGCCAGCAGGTCCGGGACAGGGGGAGATACGCAGTATTTT. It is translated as CASRSGTGGDTQYF.

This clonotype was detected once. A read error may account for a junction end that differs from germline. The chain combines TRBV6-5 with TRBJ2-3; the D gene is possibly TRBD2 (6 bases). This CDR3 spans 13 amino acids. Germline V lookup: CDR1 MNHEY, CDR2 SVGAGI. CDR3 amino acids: CVSSSVSGGTQYF. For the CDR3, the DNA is TGTGTCAGCAGTTCCGTTAGCGGTGGTACGCAGTATTTT.

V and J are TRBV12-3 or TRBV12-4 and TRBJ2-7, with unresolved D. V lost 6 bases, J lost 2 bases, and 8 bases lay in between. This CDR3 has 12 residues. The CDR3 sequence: CASSPVTYEQYF. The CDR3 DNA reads TGTGCCAGCAGCCCGGTGACCTACGAGCAGTACTTC.

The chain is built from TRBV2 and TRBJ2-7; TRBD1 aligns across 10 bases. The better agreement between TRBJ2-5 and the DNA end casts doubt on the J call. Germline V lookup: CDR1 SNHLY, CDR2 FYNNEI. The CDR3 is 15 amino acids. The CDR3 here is CASSGAGTGVETQYF. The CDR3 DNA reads TGTGCCAGCAGTGGAGCCGGGACAGGGGTTGAGACCCAGTACTTC.

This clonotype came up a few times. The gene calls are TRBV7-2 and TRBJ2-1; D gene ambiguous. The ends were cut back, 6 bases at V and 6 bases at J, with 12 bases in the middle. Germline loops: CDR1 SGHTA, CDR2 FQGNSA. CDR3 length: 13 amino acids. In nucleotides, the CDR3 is TGTGCCAGCAGTTCCGGGTTCTTCAATGAGCAGTTCTTC. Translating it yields CASSSGFFNEQFF. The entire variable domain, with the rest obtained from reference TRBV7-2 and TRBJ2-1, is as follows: GAGVSQSPSNKVTEKGKDVELRCDPISGHTALYWYRQSLGQGLEFLIYFQGNSAPDKSGLPSDRFSAERTGGSVSTLTIQRTQQEDSAVYLCASSSGFFNEQFFGPGTRLTVL.

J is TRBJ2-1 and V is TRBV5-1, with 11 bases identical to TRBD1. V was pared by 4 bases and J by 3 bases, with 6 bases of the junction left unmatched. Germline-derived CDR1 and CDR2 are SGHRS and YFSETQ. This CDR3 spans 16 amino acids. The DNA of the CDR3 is TGCGCCAGCAGCCCGCGGGACAGGGGGTTCTACAATGAGCAGTTCTTC. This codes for CASSPRDRGFYNEQFF.

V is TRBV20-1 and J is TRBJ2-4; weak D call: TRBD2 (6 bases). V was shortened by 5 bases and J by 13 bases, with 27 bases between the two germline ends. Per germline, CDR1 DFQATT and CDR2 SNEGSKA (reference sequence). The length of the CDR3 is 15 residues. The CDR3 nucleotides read TGCAGTGCTGGAAAGACGGGACTCCCCTACAATGAGCAGTACTTC. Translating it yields CSAGKTGLPYNEQYF.

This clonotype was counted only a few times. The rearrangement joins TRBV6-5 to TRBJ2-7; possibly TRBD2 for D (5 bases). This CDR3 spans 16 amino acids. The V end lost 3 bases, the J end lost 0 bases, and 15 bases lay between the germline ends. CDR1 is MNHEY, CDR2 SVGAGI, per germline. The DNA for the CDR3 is TGTGCCAGCAGTTATGGATCTGCGGGCAGCTCCTACGAGCAGTACTTC. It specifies CASSYGSAGSSYEQYF.

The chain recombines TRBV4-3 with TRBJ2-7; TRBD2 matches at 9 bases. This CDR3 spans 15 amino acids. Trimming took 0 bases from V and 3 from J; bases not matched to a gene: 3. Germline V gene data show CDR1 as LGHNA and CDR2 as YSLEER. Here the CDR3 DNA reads TGCGCCAGCAGCCAAGAGGGCGGGGGGGTCTACGAGCAGTACTTC. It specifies CASSQEGGGVYEQYF.

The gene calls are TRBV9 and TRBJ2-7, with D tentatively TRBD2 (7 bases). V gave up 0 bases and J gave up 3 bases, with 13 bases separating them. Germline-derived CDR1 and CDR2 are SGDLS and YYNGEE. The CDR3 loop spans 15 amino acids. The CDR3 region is CASSVEGGVGYEQYF. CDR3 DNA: TGTGCCAGCAGCGTAGAAGGGGGGGTCGGCTACGAGCAGTACTTC.

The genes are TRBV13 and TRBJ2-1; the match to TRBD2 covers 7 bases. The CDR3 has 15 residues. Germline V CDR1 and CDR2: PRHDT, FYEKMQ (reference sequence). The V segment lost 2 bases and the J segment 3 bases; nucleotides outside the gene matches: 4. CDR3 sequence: CASSLQRGVYNEQFF. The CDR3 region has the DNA TGTGCCAGCAGCTTACAACGGGGGGTCTACAATGAGCAGTTCTTC.

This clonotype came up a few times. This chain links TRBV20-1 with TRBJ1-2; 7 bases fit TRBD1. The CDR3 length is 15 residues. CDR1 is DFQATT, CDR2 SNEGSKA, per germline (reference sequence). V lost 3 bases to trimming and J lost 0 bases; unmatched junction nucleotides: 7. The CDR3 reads CSARTGMGSNYGYTF. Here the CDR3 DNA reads TGCAGTGCTAGGACAGGGATGGGTTCTAACTATGGCTACACCTTC.

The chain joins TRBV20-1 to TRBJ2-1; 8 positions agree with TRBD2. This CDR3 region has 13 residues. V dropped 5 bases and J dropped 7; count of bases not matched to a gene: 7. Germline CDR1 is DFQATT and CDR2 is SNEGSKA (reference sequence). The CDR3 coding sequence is TGCAGTGCTGTAGCGCGACTAGCGAATGAGCAGTTCTTC. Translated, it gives CSAVARLANEQFF.

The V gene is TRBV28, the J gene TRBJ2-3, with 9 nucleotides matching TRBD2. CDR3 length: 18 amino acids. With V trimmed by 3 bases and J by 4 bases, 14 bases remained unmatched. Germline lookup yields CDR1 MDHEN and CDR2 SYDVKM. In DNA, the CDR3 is TGTGCCAGCAGTTTTTGGGGCGGGGGGGCTGAATGGGCAGATACGCAGTATTTT. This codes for CASSFWGGGAEWADTQYF.

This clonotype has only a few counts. CDR3: CSVVRGGAHNEQYF. The CDR3 region has the DNA TGCAGCGTTGTACGCGGGGGGGCTCACAATGAGCAGTACTTC. This chain uses TRBV29-1 with TRBJ2-5; 9 nucleotides agree with TRBD2. Germline values: CDR1 SQVTM, CDR2 ANQGSEA. After removal of 4 bases from V and 11 bases from J, the junction contained 14 bases not matched to a gene. This CDR3 has 14 residues.